The rows below give T cell receptor beta chains drawn from one sample of a study of CXCR3-negative and CXCR3-positive naive CD8 T cells. Reanalyzing the 5' RACE reads, TCRdb keeps one entry per CDR3 protein, without DNA. This sample's table has about 130,000 distinct CDR3 sequences. The sequenced material came from naive CXCR3+ CD8+ T cells from blood. These receptor sequences come from a human donor in good health. Some clones in this sample may be carry-over from other donors' samples. The CDR3 runs from the conserved cysteine through the conserved F or W. Each record gives: V gene, J gene, CDR3 protein.

>TRBV29-1|TRBJ1-2
CSVDIRGGYTF
>TRBV6-2/TRBV6-3|TRBJ2-1
CASSLFLGNEQFF
>TRBV6-6|TRBJ2-7
CASSYSTSGRRGEQYF
>TRBV6-5|TRBJ2-1
CARHSGGAYNEQFF
>TRBV29-1|TRBJ1-2
CSVEGSFNYGYTF
>TRBV29-1|TRBJ2-2
CSAEGDAGELFF
>TRBV7-6|TRBJ2-3
CASSLTELRGSSGDTQYF
>TRBV28|TRBJ2-5
CASSSTQGLSRQETQYF
>TRBV2|TRBJ2-7
CASTATSGRYEQYF
>TRBV29-1|TRBJ2-7
CSVEDNTYEQYF
>TRBV2|TRBJ2-7
CASQEGVWGYEQYF
>TRBV6-2/TRBV6-3|TRBJ2-7
CASSGSGPYEQYF
>TRBV12-3/TRBV12-4|TRBJ2-7
CASSLRGYEQYF
>TRBV12-3/TRBV12-4|TRBJ2-1
CARTAGDPYYNEQFF
>TRBV29-1|TRBJ2-7
CSVRHLAHEQYF
>TRBV28|TRBJ2-5
CASSLLSMYQETQYF
>TRBV29-1|TRBJ2-7
CSARDPSSYEQYF
>TRBV29-1|TRBJ2-2
CSVEQAGANTGELFF
>TRBV7-9|TRBJ2-7
CASSLDARRYEQYF
>TRBV9|TRBJ2-7
CASSVEPAQEAYEQYF
>TRBV29-1|TRBJ1-3
CSVEDPGQGLYGNTIYF
>TRBV14|TRBJ2-7
CASSQGQRNEQYF
>TRBV7-6|TRBJ2-1
CTSSLMGREGRGEQFF
>TRBV7-9|TRBJ2-3
CASSFFTDTQYF
>TRBV10-3|TRBJ2-7
CAISDPREAYEQYF
>TRBV9|TRBJ2-1
CASSGGVHREQFF
>TRBV28|TRBJ1-3
CASSPDRDGGNTIYF
>TRBV20-1|TRBJ2-7
CSVPRGAYEQYF
>TRBV28|TRBJ1-5
CASSGTTGYQPQHF
>TRBV27|TRBJ2-5
CASSLFGGETQYF
>TRBV29-1|TRBJ1-5
CSVEDGGDQPQHF
>TRBV4-2|TRBJ2-1
CASSQAQGQGYNEQFF
>TRBV12-3/TRBV12-4|TRBJ2-3
CASSLAPQRTDTQYF
>TRBV7-3|TRBJ2-1
CASSSTGFEQFF
>TRBV6-1|TRBJ2-1
CASKIRGWDQKEEQFF
>TRBV9|TRBJ2-7
CASSVGHRGYEQYF
>TRBV12-5|TRBJ2-1
CAGGRDRGLNEQFF
>TRBV3-1|TRBJ1-1
CASSQDWGDGDEAFF
>TRBV4-3|TRBJ1-1
CASSQGIATGAFF
>TRBV4-3|TRBJ2-7
CASSQGLAGVSYEQYF
>TRBV18|TRBJ2-7
CASSPTGYEQYF
>TRBV6-1|TRBJ2-2
CARGTRTDQLNTGELFF
>TRBV7-9|TRBJ2-7
CASSLAGAGYEQYF
>TRBV12-3/TRBV12-4|TRBJ2-1
CASSYSDDNEQFF
>TRBV4-2|TRBJ2-7
CASSRDQGTSYEQYF
>TRBV28|TRBJ2-7
CASSSTSGGDEQYF
>TRBV11-2|TRBJ2-1
CASSYPTGTGVPRTSYNEQFF
>TRBV6-6|TRBJ2-3
CASSFGTSGGPDTQYF
>TRBV7-9|TRBJ2-5
CASWAGETQYF
>TRBV6-2/TRBV6-3|TRBJ2-2
CASSYPTGELFF
>TRBV10-3|TRBJ2-7
CAISVSGNEQYF
>TRBV7-3|TRBJ2-7
CASSETGGRYEQYF
>TRBV27|TRBJ2-7
CASSFDRGGLEQYF
>TRBV27|TRBJ1-2
CASSEGGTSFYGYTF
>TRBV28|TRBJ2-7
CASSLRGYYSYEQYF
>TRBV28|TRBJ2-7
CASTTGTGAAEQYF
>TRBV9|TRBJ2-1
CASSVSSDNEQFF